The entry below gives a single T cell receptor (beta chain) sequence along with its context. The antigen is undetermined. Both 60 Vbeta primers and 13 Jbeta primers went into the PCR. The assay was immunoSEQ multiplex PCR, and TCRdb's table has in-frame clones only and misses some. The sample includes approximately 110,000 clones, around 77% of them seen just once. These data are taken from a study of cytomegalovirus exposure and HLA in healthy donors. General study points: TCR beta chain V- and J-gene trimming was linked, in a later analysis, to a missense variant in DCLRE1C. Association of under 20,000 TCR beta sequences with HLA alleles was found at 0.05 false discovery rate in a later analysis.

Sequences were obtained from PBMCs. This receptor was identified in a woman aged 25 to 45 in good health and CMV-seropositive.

The CDR3 DNA reads as TGTGCCTGGAGTGACTTTTCGGGACTAGCAGGGGGGGCCAAAAACATTCAGTACTTC. It is translated as CAWSDFSGLAGGAKNIQYF. The chain combines TRBV30 with TRBJ2-4; TRBD2 matches at 9 bases. This CDR3 has 19 amino acids. The germline V gene encodes CDR1 GTSNPN and CDR2 SVGIG (reference sequence). The trim removed 1 base at V and 1 base at J, leaving 14 bases unmatched.